This is a list of T cell receptor beta chains from one sample in a study of cytomegalovirus exposure and HLA in healthy donors. This table comes from immunoSEQ multiplex PCR, and its TCRdb copy is limited to in-frame clones, with some not included. The table has about 120,000 clones, roughly 82% seen once. Sequencing was performed on PBMCs. The receptors stem from a woman between 18 and 29 years old in good health and CMV-seronegative. The CDR3 runs from the conserved cysteine through the conserved F or W. D genes are given only for firm matches. Not all rows give a size; the values are once, few, many and, for expanded clones, a class.

len	abundance	v_gene	j_gene	d_gene	CDR3aa	CDR3nt
13	NA	TRBV18	TRBJ2-7	NA	CASSPQGNYEQYF	TGTGCCAGCTCACCCCAGGGGAACTACGAGCAGTACTTC
15	NA	TRBV5-1	TRBJ2-2	TRBD2	CASSLEGLVGGELFF	TGCGCCAGCAGCTTGGAGGGACTAGTTGGCGGGGAGCTGTTTTTT
14	NA	TRBV2	TRBJ2-2	TRBD1	CASSRQGGAGELFF	TGTGCCAGCAGCAGACAGGGGGGTGCCGGGGAGCTGTTTTTT
16	NA	TRBV19	TRBJ2-7	TRBD2	CVEKLRTSGSSYEQYF	TGTGTCGAGAAACTCAGGACTAGCGGCAGCTCCTACGAGCAGTACTTC
14	NA	TRBV21-1	TRBJ2-3	NA	CASSLPTSTDTQYF	TGTGCCAGCAGCTTACCAACTAGCACAGATACGCAGTATTTT
15	NA	TRBV5-1	TRBJ1-1	NA	CASSTLGGRNTEAFF	TGCGCCAGCAGCACTCTCGGGGGGAGGAACACTGAAGCTTTCTTT
16	NA	TRBV7-3	TRBJ2-3	TRBD2	CASSLLVAGGPDTQYF	TGTGCCAGCAGCTTACTTGTAGCGGGGGGGCCAGATACGCAGTATTTT
16	NA	TRBV29-1	TRBJ2-5	TRBD1	CSVPRLGTGDLETQYF	TGCAGCGTCCCGCGACTAGGGACAGGGGATCTAGAGACCCAGTACTTC
16	NA	TRBV6-6	TRBJ1-2	NA	CASTPRGGVGDYGYTF	TGTGCCAGCACGCCCCGGGGGGGGGTGGGGGACTATGGCTACACCTTC
19	NA	TRBV4-2	TRBJ2-7	TRBD2	CASSLEGIAGGNVLGEQYF	TGTGCCAGCAGCTTAGAGGGGATAGCGGGAGGAAATGTTCTGGGCGAGCAGTACTTC
14	NA	TRBV7-2	TRBJ1-2	NA	CASSTMVSGVGYTF	TGTGCCAGCAGCACAATGGTATCGGGGGTTGGCTACACCTTC
13	NA	TRBV7-8	TRBJ1-4	NA	CASSLERGEKLFF	TGTGCCAGCAGCTTAGAGCGTGGTGAAAAACTGTTTTTT
16	NA	TRBV13	TRBJ2-3	NA	CASSLVGLNIPDTQYF	TGTGCCAGCAGCTTAGTGGGCCTCAATATCCCAGATACGCAGTATTTT
13	few	TRBV27	TRBJ1-1	NA	CASSLASGSEAFF	TGTGCCAGCAGTCTGGCCTCAGGTTCTGAAGCTTTCTTT
14	NA	TRBV11-3	TRBJ1-1	NA	CASSFTGSNTEAFF	TGTGCCAGCAGCTTTACCGGGAGCAACACTGAAGCTTTCTTT
13	NA	TRBV28	TRBJ2-7	NA	CASSRTATYEQYF	TGTGCCAGCAGCCGGACAGCCACCTACGAGCAGTACTTC
13	NA	TRBV29-1	TRBJ2-7	TRBD2	CSVGSGDSYEQYF	TGCAGCGTCGGCAGCGGGGACTCCTACGAGCAGTACTTC
15	NA	TRBV6-1	TRBJ2-3	TRBD2	CASLRLAGVVDTQYF	TGTGCCAGCTTAAGACTAGCGGGAGTTGTAGATACGCAGTATTTT
15	NA	TRBV18	TRBJ1-1	NA	CASSPPGGENTEAFF	TGTGCCAGCTCACCACCGGGAGGGGAGAACACTGAAGCTTTCTTT
14	once	TRBV21-1	TRBJ2-7	NA	CASSKVGALYEQYF	TGTGCCAGCAGCAAAGTGGGGGCTTTATACGAGCAGTACTTC
13	few	TRBV4-3	TRBJ2-5	TRBD1	CASSQGTGETQYF	TGCGCCAGCAGCCAAGGGACAGGGGAGACCCAGTACTTC
16	NA	TRBV4-3	TRBJ1-6	NA	CASSPQPRQFNSPLHF	TGCGCCAGCAGCCCGCAACCCCGACAGTTTAATTCACCCCTCCACTTT
16	NA	TRBV15	TRBJ2-7	TRBD1	CATSRGYRDSSYEQYF	TGTGCCACCAGCAGAGGATATAGGGACAGCTCCTACGAGCAGTACTTC
14	NA	TRBV25-1	TRBJ1-5	NA	CASSRDSSNQPQHF	TGTGCCAGCAGTAGAGACAGTTCCAATCAGCCCCAGCATTTT
13	NA	TRBV6-1	TRBJ2-7	TRBD1	CATSGTGSYEQYF	TGTGCCACCTCTGGGACAGGGTCCTACGAGCAGTACTTC
15	NA	TRBV30	TRBJ1-6	NA	CAWRNTGSYNSPLHF	TGTGCCTGGAGAAACACCGGGAGCTATAATTCACCCCTCCACTTT